This TCR beta chain was documented in a study of blood T cell repertoires in COVID-19. Overall study context: COVID-19 samples from acute and convalescent phases originated in the United States, Italy and Spain. Sources were T cells, B-cell-depleted T cells, or PBMCs; the material itself was cDNA or gDNA.

Germline V lookup: CDR1 SGHDN, CDR2 FVKESK. The CDR3 totals 16 residues. J lost 2 bases, V lost 3 bases, and 10 bases had no gene match. Authors' analysis steps: Reference gene primer amplification gave estimated nucleated cell counts. TCRdb keeps only in-frame clones here, not all; method: immunoSEQ multiplex PCR. V, J and clone size are those of that table, while D and trimming were read from the DNA. In the table there are 65,000 to 90,000 clones, approximately 88% of which are singletons. The receptor comes from a man aged 25 to 40 with acute or convalescent COVID-19. Material for sequencing was peripheral blood. The chain combines TRBV14 with TRBJ2-7, with 7 nucleotides matching TRBD2. CDR3 nucleotides: TGTGCCAGCAGCCACACTGGACTAGGAGGACCCTACGAGCAGTACTTC. It codes for CASSHTGLGGPYEQYF.